This T cell receptor beta chain was recorded in a study of T cell repertoires in ileal Crohn's disease. The sample's time point: neoterminal ileum biopsy at postoperative endoscopy, about 6 months after surgery. The germline CDR1 and CDR2 sequences are SGDLS and YYNGEE. Between the trimmed V and J ends, which lost 0 bases and 4 bases, there was a span of 10 bases. The CDR3 is 14 amino acids. The assay was immunoSEQ multiplex PCR, and TCRdb's table has in-frame clones only and misses some. The repertoire holds roughly 1,800 clones, about 89% seen once, with 4.6% in the top ten. The TCR comes from an adult with Crohn's disease. Sample: ileal tissue. The V and J genes are TRBV9 and TRBJ1-1, with D tentatively TRBD1 (5 bases). CDR3 in DNA: TGTGCCAGCAGCGTAGGCGGGGGGTCCACTGAAGCTTTCTTT. Encoded protein: CASSVGGGSTEAFF. The variable domain in full, completed from reference TRBV9 and TRBJ1-1, reads DSGVTQTPKHLITATGQRVTLRCSPRSGDLSVYWYQQSLDQGLQFLIQYYNGEERAKGNILERFSAQQFPDLHSELNLSSLELGDSALYFCASSVGGGSTEAFFGQGTRLTVV.